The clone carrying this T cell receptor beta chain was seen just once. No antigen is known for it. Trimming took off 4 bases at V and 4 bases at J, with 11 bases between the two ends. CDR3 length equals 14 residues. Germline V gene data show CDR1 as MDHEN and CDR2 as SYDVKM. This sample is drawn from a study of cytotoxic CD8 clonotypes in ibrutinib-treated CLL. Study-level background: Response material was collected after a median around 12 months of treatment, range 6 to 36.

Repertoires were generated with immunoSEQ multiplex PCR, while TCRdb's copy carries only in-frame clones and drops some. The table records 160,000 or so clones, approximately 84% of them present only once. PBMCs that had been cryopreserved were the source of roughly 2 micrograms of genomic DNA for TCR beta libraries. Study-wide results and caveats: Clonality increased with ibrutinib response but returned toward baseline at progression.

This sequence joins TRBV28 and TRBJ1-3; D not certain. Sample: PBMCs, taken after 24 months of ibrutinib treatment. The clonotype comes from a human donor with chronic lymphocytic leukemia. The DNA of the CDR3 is TGTGCCAGCAGTTACCCCAGTGGAGGAAACACCATATATTTT. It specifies CASSYPSGGNTIYF. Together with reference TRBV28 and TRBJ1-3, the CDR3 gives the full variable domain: DVKVTQSSRYLVKRTGEKVFLECVQDMDHENMFWYRQDPGLGLRLIYFSYDVKMKEKGDIPEGYSVSREKKERFSLILESASTNQTSMYLCASSYPSGGNTIYFGEGSWLTVV.